These 19 T cell receptor beta chains came from one sample sequenced in a study of blood T cell repertoires in COVID-19. Sequencing used immunoSEQ multiplex PCR; TCRdb keeps in-frame clones, though not all of them. Of 200,000 to 250,000 clones listed, nearly 90% were seen once; the top ten hold 2% to 2.5%. The sequencing sample was made of peripheral blood. The source is a middle-aged woman who had recovered from COVID-19.

This chain connects TRBV15 to TRBJ1-2, with D perhaps TRBD1 (5 bases). The CDR3 sequence is 14 residues long. Germline V gene lookup returns CDR1 LNHNV and CDR2 YYDKDF (reference sequence). V lost 3 bases and J 1 base, leaving 9 bases between the germline ends. The CDR3: CATSRAGINYGYTF. The CDR3 bases are TGTGCCACCAGCAGGGCAGGGATTAACTATGGCTACACCTTC.

This chain links TRBV24-1 with TRBJ2-2; 11 bases match TRBD1. There are 14 residues in the CDR3. After removal of 7 bases from V and 7 bases from J, the junction contained 4 bases not matched to a gene. CDR1 is KGHDR, CDR2 SFDVKD, per germline. The chain's CDR3 is CATRGQGAVGELFF. The CDR3 coding sequence is TGTGCCACCAGAGGACAGGGGGCAGTCGGGGAGCTGTTTTTT.

This chain joins TRBV4-3 and TRBJ2-7; 7 bases are shared with TRBD1. Trimming removed 4 bases from V and 5 bases from J; junction bases left unmatched: 14. This CDR3 region has 16 residues. Germline V gene lookup returns CDR1 LGHNA and CDR2 YSLEER. The CDR3 sequence is CASSLDPRRGFDEQYF. CDR3 sequence (DNA): TGCGCCAGCAGCCTCGATCCGCGCAGGGGGTTCGACGAGCAGTACTTC.

The sample holds a few counts of this clone. The J gene is TRBJ2-5, the V gene TRBV5-4, with 8 nucleotides matching TRBD2. CDR3 length: 15 amino acids. The ends lost 0 bases at V and 5 bases at J; junction bases unmatched: 6. Germline V gene data show CDR1 as SGHNT and CDR2 as YYREEE (reference sequence). The CDR3 DNA sequence: TGTGCCAGCAGCTTGGATCCTAGCGGGTCTGAGACCCAGTACTTC. This sequence encodes CASSLDPSGSETQYF.

The chain is built from TRBV5-1 and TRBJ1-2; D possibly corresponds to TRBD1 (6 bases). This CDR3 has 14 amino acids. Deletions cut 4 bases from V and 4 bases from J, with 14 bases between. The germline gives CDR1 SGHRS, CDR2 YFSETQ. The CDR3 loop reads CASSGGQEPYGYTF. The CDR3 coding sequence is TGCGCCAGCAGCGGGGGCCAGGAGCCCTATGGCTACACCTTC.

This clone has only one observation. This chain uses TRBV7-9 with TRBJ1-5; 7 bases match TRBD1. J was trimmed by 3 bases and V by 4 bases; bases with no gene match: 3. This CDR3 is built from 14 residues. Looked up from germline, CDR1 is SEHNR and CDR2 is FQNEAQ (reference sequence). CDR3 sequence: CASSSGQVNQPQHF. In DNA form, the CDR3 reads TGTGCCAGCAGCTCTGGACAGGTCAATCAGCCCCAGCATTTT.

CDR3 DNA: TGTGCCAGCAGTTACACCCCCGGGACAGGGAAGTTTTTT. Translating gives CASSYTPGTGKFF. V and J are TRBV6-2 or TRBV6-3 and TRBJ1-4; TRBD1 matches at 9 bases. From germline, CDR1 is MNHEY and CDR2 SVGEGT. The junction had 8 bases not matched to a gene; V was cut back by 2 bases and J by 16 bases. The CDR3 totals 13 residues.

The chain couples TRBV30 to TRBJ2-5; D is possibly TRBD1 (6 bases). The CDR3 runs to 13 residues. Germline CDR1 reads GTSNPN; CDR2 reads SVGIG (reference sequence). Trimming pared 3 bases from V and 9 bases from J, leaving 17 bases between. The CDR3 DNA is TGTGCCTGGAGCAGAAGGGAGAAGGGGGCCCAGTACTTC. Amino acid sequence: CAWSRREKGAQYF.

J is TRBJ1-4 and V is TRBV15; D is unresolved. In germline, CDR1 is LNHNV, CDR2 YYDKDF (reference sequence). V was trimmed by 0 bases and J by 2 bases, leaving 13 bases between them. The CDR3 sequence is 17 residues long. CDR3 loop: CATSRDFAQHTNEKLFF. The CDR3 DNA follows: TGTGCCACCAGCAGAGATTTCGCACAGCATACTAATGAAAAACTGTTTTTT.

The rearrangement joins TRBV7-9 to TRBJ2-5; D gene uncertain. The V gene lost 0 bases and the J gene lost 1 base, with 9 bases spanning the gap. The CDR3 runs 15 residues. The V gene's germline CDR1 is SEHNR and CDR2 FQNEAQ (reference sequence). In DNA, the CDR3 is TGTGCCAGCAGCTTAGCGTCAGTAATCCAAGAGACCCAGTACTTC. Translating it yields CASSLASVIQETQYF.

The genes are TRBV28 and TRBJ1-5, with D perhaps TRBD1 (6 bases). Between the trimmed V and J ends, which lost 2 bases and 2 bases, there was a span of 13 bases. There are 16 residues in the CDR3. CDR1 and CDR2 (germline): MDHEN, SYDVKM. Here the CDR3 DNA reads TGTGCCAGCAGTTTAACAGGGCCTAGGGGCAATCAGCCCCAGCATTTT. It codes for CASSLTGPRGNQPQHF.

The chain is built from TRBV5-1 and TRBJ1-1; the match to TRBD1 covers 7 bases. The CDR3 covers 13 residues. Germline values: CDR1 SGHRS, CDR2 YFSETQ. V shed 3 bases and J 7 bases; nucleotides not matched to a gene: 6. CDR3 bases: TGCGCCAGCAGCTCCTACCGGGACAGTGAAGCTTTCTTT. It yields the protein CASSSYRDSEAFF.

The rearrangement uses TRBV6-5 and TRBJ1-2; 10 nucleotides match TRBD1. CDR1 and CDR2 (germline): MNHEY, SVGAGI. The CDR3 runs to 14 residues. Losses at the gene ends were 6 bases for V and 6 bases for J; bases not matched to a gene: 7. CDR3 DNA sequence: TGTGCCAGCAGGAGACGACAGGGGGCGGATGGCTACACCTTC. Its translation is CASRRRQGADGYTF.

A few counts support this clone. The V and J genes are TRBV4-3 and TRBJ2-5; TRBD2 matches 15 bases. The length of the CDR3 is 21 residues. The V gene's germline CDR1 is LGHNA and CDR2 YSLEER. With V trimmed by 0 bases and J by 1 base, 12 bases remained unmatched. In DNA form, the CDR3 reads TGCGCCAGCAGCCAAGAGCGGCCCGCAGGGACTAGCGGGGGGCCCCAAGAGACCCAGTACTTC. Its translation: CASSQERPAGTSGGPQETQYF.

This rearrangement joins TRBV7-9 to TRBJ2-1; weak D call: TRBD2 (6 bases). Germline assignment: CDR1 SEHNR and CDR2 FQNEAQ (reference sequence). Trimming cost V 4 bases and J 0 bases, with 16 bases left between them. This CDR3 has 17 amino acids. CDR3 DNA sequence: TGTGCCAGCAGCTCCTCCTCGGGAGTGGGCTCCTACAATGAGCAGTTCTTC. Translated: CASSSSSGVGSYNEQFF.

The chain recombines TRBV7-3 with TRBJ2-3; TRBD2 is a possible D gene (7 bases). There are 16 residues in the CDR3. Germline CDR1 SGHTA, CDR2 FQGTGA. V lost 2 bases to trimming and J lost 0 bases, with 12 bases between them. DNA of the CDR3: TGTGCCAGCAGCTTACGGGGGGCCGGAAGCACAGATACGCAGTATTTT. This gives the protein CASSLRGAGSTDTQYF.

The CDR3: CASSKDGQNNEQFF. CDR3 nucleotide sequence: TGTGCCAGCAGTAAGGACGGACAGAACAATGAGCAGTTCTTC. The chain recombines TRBV9 with TRBJ2-1, with a tentative D call TRBD1 (6 bases). The length of the CDR3 is 14 residues. V gave up 5 bases and J gave up 5 bases, with 14 bases separating them. Looked up from germline, CDR1 is SGDLS and CDR2 is YYNGEE.

V and J are TRBV20-1 and TRBJ2-5, with 10 bases lining up with TRBD1. This CDR3 has 16 amino acids. After removal of 3 bases from V and 4 bases from J, the junction contained 11 bases not matched to a gene. Germline V gene lookup returns CDR1 DFQATT and CDR2 SNEGSKA (reference sequence). CDR3 DNA: TGCAGTGCTAGTACAGGACAGGGGGTTTTTGGAGAGACCCAGTACTTC. It codes for CSASTGQGVFGETQYF.

The CDR3 bases are TGCGCCAGCAGCCAAGATTGGACTAGCCAAGAGACCCAGTACTTC. Its translation is CASSQDWTSQETQYF. V is TRBV4-3 and J is TRBJ2-5; TRBD2 matches at 7 bases. The CDR3 has 15 amino acids. CDR1 and CDR2 from the germline V gene are LGHNA and YSLEER. V shed 0 bases, J shed 1 base, and the junction held 2 bases outside the gene matches.